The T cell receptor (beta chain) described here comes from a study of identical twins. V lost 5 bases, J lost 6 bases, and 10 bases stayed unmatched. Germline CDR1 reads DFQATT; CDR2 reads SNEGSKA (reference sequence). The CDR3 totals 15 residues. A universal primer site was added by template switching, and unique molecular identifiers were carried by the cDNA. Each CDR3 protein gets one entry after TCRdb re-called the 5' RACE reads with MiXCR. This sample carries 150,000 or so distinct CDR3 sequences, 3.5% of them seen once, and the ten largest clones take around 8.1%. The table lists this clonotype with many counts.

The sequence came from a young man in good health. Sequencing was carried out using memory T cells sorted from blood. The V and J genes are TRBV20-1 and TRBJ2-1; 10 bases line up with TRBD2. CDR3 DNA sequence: TGCAGTGCTGGCCTCCCGGGACTAGCGACCAATGAGCAGTTCTTC. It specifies CSAGLPGLATNEQFF.